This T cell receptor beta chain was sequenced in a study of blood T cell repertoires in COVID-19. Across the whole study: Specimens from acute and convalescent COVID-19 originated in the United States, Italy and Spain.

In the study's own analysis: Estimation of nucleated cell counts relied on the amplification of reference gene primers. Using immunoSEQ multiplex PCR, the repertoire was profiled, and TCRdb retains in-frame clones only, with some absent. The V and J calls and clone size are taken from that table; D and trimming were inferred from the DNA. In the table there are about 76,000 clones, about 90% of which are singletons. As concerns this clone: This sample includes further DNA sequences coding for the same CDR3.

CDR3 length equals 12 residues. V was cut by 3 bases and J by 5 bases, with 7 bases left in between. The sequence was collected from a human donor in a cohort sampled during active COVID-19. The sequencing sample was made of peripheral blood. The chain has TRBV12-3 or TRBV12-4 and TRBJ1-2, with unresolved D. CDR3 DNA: TGTGCCAGCAGTTTTGGAGATTATGGCTACACCTTC. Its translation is CASSFGDYGYTF.